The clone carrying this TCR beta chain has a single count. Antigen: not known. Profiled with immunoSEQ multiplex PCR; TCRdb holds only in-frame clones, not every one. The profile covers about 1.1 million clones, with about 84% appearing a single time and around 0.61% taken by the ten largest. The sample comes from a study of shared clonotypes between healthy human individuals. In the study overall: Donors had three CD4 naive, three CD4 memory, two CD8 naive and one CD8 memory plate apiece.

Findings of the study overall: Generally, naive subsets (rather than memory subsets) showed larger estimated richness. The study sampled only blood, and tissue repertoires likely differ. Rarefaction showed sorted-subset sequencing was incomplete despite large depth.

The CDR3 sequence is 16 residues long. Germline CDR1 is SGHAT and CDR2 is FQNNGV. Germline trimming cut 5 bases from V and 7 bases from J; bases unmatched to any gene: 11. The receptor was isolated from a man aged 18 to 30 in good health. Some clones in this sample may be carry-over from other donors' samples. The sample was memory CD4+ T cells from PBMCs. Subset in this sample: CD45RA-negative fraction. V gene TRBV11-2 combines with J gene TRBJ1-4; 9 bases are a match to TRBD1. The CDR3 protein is CASSRGFGTGSEKLFF. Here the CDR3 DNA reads TGTGCCAGCAGCCGAGGCTTCGGGACAGGGAGTGAAAAACTGTTTTTT.